This TCR beta chain was obtained from a study of T cell repertoires in cytomegalovirus infection. About the research overall: Indications came from public TCR beta signatures; they pointed to CMV infection and to a matching HLA type.

With 8 bases removed from V and 3 bases from J, the gap between germline ends came to 10 bases. The germline V gene encodes CDR1 MNHNY and CDR2 SVGAGI (reference sequence). CDR3 size: 12 residues. Findings of the study overall: The cumulative frequency of public TCR beta families identified carriers of CMV plus the relevant HLA. Predominance within the ex vivo response was attributable to HLA-C-restricted CMV-specific TCR beta clonotypes.

A remark on this clonotype: Its antigen is currently unknown.

TCRdb processed the reads anew with MiXCR; each CDR3 protein has one entry. The sample has around 450,000 distinct CDR3 sequences; roughly 12% are singletons. The sequenced sample was PBMCs. The chain couples TRBV6-6 to TRBJ1-1; perhaps TRBD1 as D (5 bases). The TCR sequence derives from a human donor in good health (CMV status not recorded). Some clones in this sample may be carry-over from other donors' samples. CDR3 sequence (DNA): TGTGCCAGCGGCAGGGTGGACACTGAAGCTTTCTTT. The encoded protein is CASGRVDTEAFF.